The T cell receptor beta chain under discussion was sequenced for a study of blood T cells in healthy people across ages. Deletions cut 6 bases from V and 0 bases from J, with 11 bases between. This CDR3 has 13 residues. Germline V lookup: CDR1 DFQATT, CDR2 SNEGSKA (reference sequence). Regarding the study as a whole: Older age went with lower TCR beta diversity per million T cells, in a roughly linear way.

There are a few counts of this clonotype. Its antigen is not known. Individuals who donated were healthy Caucasians from Russia aged roughly 6 to 90. Then a second PCR, running roughly 6 to 12 cycles, was carried out with a sample-barcoded 5' primer and a J-beta primer mix. TCRdb ran MiXCR on the 5' RACE reads and lists one entry per CDR3 protein. The table lists 1.5 million to 1.9 million distinct CDR3 sequences, roughly 43% of them singletons, with 4% in the top ten. The sample was blood. This TCR was sampled from a woman under 30 in good health. The chain has TRBV20-1 and TRBJ1-1, with D perhaps TRBD1 (5 bases). CDR3 nucleotide sequence: TGCAGTGCAAAGACAGACATGAACACTGAAGCTTTCTTT. Its translation: CSAKTDMNTEAFF.